The entry below gives a single T cell receptor beta chain sequence along with its context. This clonotype was observed a few times. Its antigen remains undetermined. Base qualities are not recorded, but no much larger clone differs from it by a single base. This sample is part of a study of patients and donors after allogeneic stem cell transplantation (dated by TCRdb to 2019 to 2021). The germline ends are 12 bases apart after V is trimmed by 1 base and J by 3 bases. The germline V gene gives CDR1 as SGHVS and CDR2 as FNYEAQ. The CDR3 measures 15 amino acids from cysteine to phenylalanine. Only the CDR3 portion is preserved as DNA: 45 bases, with reading frame beginning at the first base. Library method: RT-PCR. These reads were obtained on a NextSeq 550. TCRdb reprocessed the public reads (quality trimming at Q25 with fastp, clone calling with MiXCR) and kept in-frame beta chains. Under each unique CDR3 protein, matching rows form one entry showing the most common genes and DNA. The sample table shows about 200,000 distinct CDR3 sequences, and roughly two fifths are seen once. The ten largest clones capture approximately 32% of the sample.

This clonotype was obtained from a human donor who was either an allogeneic HSCT recipient or a stem cell or donor lymphocyte infusion donor (not recorded which). It is not recorded whose cells these are; they may come from a transplant donor. The sequenced sample consisted of blood, either unsorted or a sorted T cell fraction (not recorded which). The chain links TRBV7-6 with TRBJ1-1; a tentative D match to TRBD1 spans 6 bases. In nucleotides, the sequence is TGTGCCAGCAGCTTAGGCAGGGGCCCTTACACTGAAGCTTTCTTT. Translated, it gives CASSLGRGPYTEAFF.